This TCR beta chain was observed in a study of regulatory and conventional T cells in RAG deficiency. Findings and caveats of the study: Shannon entropy was markedly lower and Simpson indices higher in RAG-deficient patients than control T-cell subsets. In Omenn syndrome, Treg and Tconv repertoires overlapped >75%. Sorted Omenn CD25-high CD127-low cells may not be bona fide Tregs.

Comments on this clone: Its antigen remains unidentified.

Using immunoSEQ multiplex PCR, the repertoire was profiled, and TCRdb retains in-frame clones only, with some absent. The table shows approximately 30,000 clones, with around 96% occurring only once. Conventional CD4+ T cells were sorted from blood as CD25-low CD127-high cells. The same sample was also used in a study of regulatory T cells. This second study says: Primers: 52 TRBV forward and 13 TRBJ reverse.

The sample was CD25- CD4+ T cells sorted from blood. This TCR was recovered from a human donor in good health.

The CDR3 region is CASRKSGVRNQPQHF. CDR3 in DNA: TGTGCCAGTAGGAAATCAGGGGTTCGTAATCAGCCCCAGCATTTT. This rearrangement joins TRBV19 to TRBJ1-5; the D gene is possibly TRBD1 (6 bases). In germline, CDR1 is LNHDA, CDR2 SQIVND (reference sequence). Trimming removed 6 bases at V and 4 bases at J, with 16 bases between. CDR3 size: 15 residues.